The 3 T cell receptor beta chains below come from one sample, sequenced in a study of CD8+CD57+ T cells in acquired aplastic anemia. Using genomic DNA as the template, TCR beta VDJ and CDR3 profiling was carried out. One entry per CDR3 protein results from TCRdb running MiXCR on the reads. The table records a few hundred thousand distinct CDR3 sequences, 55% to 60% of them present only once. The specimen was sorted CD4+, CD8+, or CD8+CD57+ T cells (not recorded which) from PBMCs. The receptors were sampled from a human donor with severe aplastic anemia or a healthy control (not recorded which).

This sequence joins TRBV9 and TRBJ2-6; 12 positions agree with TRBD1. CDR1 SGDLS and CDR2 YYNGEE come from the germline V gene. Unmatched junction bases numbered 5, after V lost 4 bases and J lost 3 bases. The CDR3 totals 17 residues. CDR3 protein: CASSIRDRGLGANVLTF. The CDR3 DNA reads TGTGCCAGCAGCATCCGGGACAGGGGGCTTGGGGCCAACGTCCTGACTTTC.

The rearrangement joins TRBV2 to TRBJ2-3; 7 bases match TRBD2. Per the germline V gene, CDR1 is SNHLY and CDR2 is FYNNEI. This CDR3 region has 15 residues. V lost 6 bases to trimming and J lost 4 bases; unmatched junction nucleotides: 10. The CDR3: CASSAAGLRSDTQYF. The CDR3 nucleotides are TGTGCCAGCAGCGCAGCGGGACTCAGGTCAGATACGCAGTATTTT.

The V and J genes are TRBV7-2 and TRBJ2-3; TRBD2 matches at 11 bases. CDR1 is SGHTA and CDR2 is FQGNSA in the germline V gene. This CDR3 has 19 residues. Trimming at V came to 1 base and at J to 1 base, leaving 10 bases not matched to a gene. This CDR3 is CASSLGRRLAGIGTDTQYF. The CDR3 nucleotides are TGTGCCAGCAGCTTAGGTCGTCGACTAGCGGGGATTGGCACAGATACGCAGTATTTT.